Following are 21 T cell receptor beta chains from one sample sequenced in a study of blood T cells in healthy people across ages. Combining a sample-barcoded 5' primer with a J-beta primer mix, a second PCR ran for 7 to 11 cycles. MiXCR was run by TCRdb on the 5' RACE reads, yielding one entry per CDR3 protein. The repertoire has fewer than 750,000 distinct CDR3 sequences, roughly half of them found once; the top ten carry roughly 12%. The specimen sequenced was blood. Receptors were obtained from a woman of 80 years or more in good health.

This clonotype has just a few counts. V is TRBV4-3 and J is TRBJ2-2, with D uncertain. The CDR3 spans 11 residues. In germline, CDR1 is LGHNA, CDR2 YSLEER. V lost 1 base and J 6 bases, leaving 0 bases between the germline ends. Here the CDR3 reads CASSQAGELFF. CDR3 DNA: TGCGCCAGCAGCCAAGCCGGGGAGCTGTTTTTT.

This chain connects TRBV29-1 to TRBJ2-7; TRBD2 is a possible D gene (6 bases). The CDR3 runs to 10 residues. Germline V gene data show CDR1 as SQVTM and CDR2 as ANQGSEA. The germline V and J ends were trimmed by 8 bases and 6 bases, with 11 bases remaining between them. The CDR3 DNA sequence: TGCAGCATATATAGCGGCGAGCAGTACTTC. Translating gives CSIYSGEQYF.

For this clonotype: This may come from a read error, since a much larger clone is one base off. The rearrangement uses TRBV20-1 and TRBJ2-1, with D maybe TRBD2 (6 bases). From germline, CDR1 is DFQATT and CDR2 SNEGSKA (reference sequence). This CDR3 spans 14 amino acids. The CDR3 nucleotides are TGCAGTGCTGGAGAGGCGGGGCGAACCAATGAGCAGTTCTTC. Amino acids: CSAGEAGRTNEQFF.

The rearrangement links TRBV7-3 to TRBJ2-2; no clear D. The CDR3 contains 16 residues. Deletions cut 5 bases from V and 1 base from J, with 14 bases between. Germline V lookup: CDR1 SGHTA, CDR2 FQGTGA. CDR3 sequence: CASSPLVGGNTGELFF. The CDR3 nucleotides are TGTGCCAGCAGCCCCCTCGTGGGCGGGAACACCGGGGAGCTGTTTTTT.

V usage is TRBV27 and J usage is TRBJ2-7, with 10 bases that match TRBD2. Per the germline V gene, CDR1 is MNHEY and CDR2 is SMNVEV (reference sequence). J was trimmed by 2 bases and V by 6 bases; bases with no gene match: 10. The CDR3 is 16 residues long. This CDR3 is CASRQYTGTSAYEQYF. DNA of the CDR3: TGTGCCAGCAGACAATACACCGGGACTAGCGCCTACGAGCAGTACTTC.

The chain combines TRBV28 with TRBJ2-6; D is perhaps TRBD1 (5 bases). Germline assignment: CDR1 MDHEN and CDR2 SYDVKM. The V and J ends lost 2 bases and 2 bases respectively, with 10 bases between them. The CDR3 loop spans 16 amino acids. The CDR3 is CASSLGPRAGANVLTF. CDR3 sequence (DNA): TGTGCCAGCAGTTTAGGACCCAGGGCTGGGGCCAACGTCCTGACTTTC.

The chain has TRBV27 and TRBJ2-5; 9 nucleotides match TRBD2. The CDR3 sequence is 15 residues long. With 7 bases clipped from V and 5 bases from J, the junction kept 11 bases outside the gene matches. The germline V gene has CDR1 MNHEY and CDR2 SMNVEV (reference sequence). CDR3 amino acids: CASKASGAQRETQYF. The CDR3 nucleotides are TGTGCCAGCAAGGCTAGCGGGGCCCAAAGGGAGACCCAGTACTTC.

This clonotype was found once. Its ends do not fully match the called genes, so a read error is possible. This chain connects TRBV20-1 to TRBJ2-1; no definite D call. Per the germline V gene, CDR1 is DFQATT and CDR2 is SNEGSKA (reference sequence). The CDR3 runs 10 residues. The CDR3 loop is CRATNNEQFF. CDR3 DNA: TGCAGGGCTACCAACAATGAGCAGTTCTTC.

This clonotype came up a few times. The chain recombines TRBV3-1 with TRBJ1-6, with 10 nucleotides matching TRBD1. The CDR3 runs 16 residues. Germline CDR1 and CDR2: LGHDT and YNNKEL (reference sequence). J lost 10 bases, V lost 4 bases, and 10 bases had no gene match. DNA for the CDR3: TGTGCCAGCAGCCCCCAACGGACAGGGGGTCTCTCACCCCTCCACTTT. As protein: CASSPQRTGGLSPLHF.

This clonotype was counted between two and nine times. The chain has TRBV7-2 and TRBJ1-2; no firm D call. The CDR3 totals 13 residues. The V end lost 8 bases, the J end lost 5 bases, and 15 bases lay between the germline ends. The germline CDR1 and CDR2 sequences are SGHTA and FQGNSA. The CDR3 sequence is CASLRGLGYGYTF. The CDR3 coding sequence is TGTGCCAGCCTAAGAGGGTTGGGGTATGGCTACACCTTC.

The CDR3 nucleotides are TGTGCCAGCATCACCGATCAGAACACTGAAGCTTTCTTT. Amino acid sequence: CASITDQNTEAFF. The V gene is TRBV6-5, the J gene TRBJ1-1; no definite D call. The CDR3 extends over 13 amino acids. CDR1 and CDR2 (germline): MNHEY, SVGAGI. Deletions cut 7 bases from V and 1 base from J, with 10 bases between.

CDR3 sequence (DNA): TGTGCCATCGGTGGGAGCGGGGGTGGAGTAGATACGCAGTATTTT. This sequence encodes CAIGGSGGGVDTQYF. The gene calls are TRBV10-3 and TRBJ2-3; 8 bases agree with TRBD2. The germline gives CDR1 ENHRY, CDR2 SYGVKD. The CDR3 extends over 15 amino acids. V lost 8 bases, J lost 5 bases, and 12 bases stayed unmatched.

This rearrangement joins TRBV13 to TRBJ2-1; the match to TRBD2 covers 7 bases. Germline CDR1 PRHDT, CDR2 FYEKMQ (reference sequence). This CDR3 region has 13 residues. Losses at the gene ends were 5 bases for V and 12 bases for J; bases not matched to a gene: 10. CDR3 residues: CASSPSSGVRQFF. The CDR3 region has the DNA TGTGCCAGCAGCCCGTCTAGCGGAGTCCGGCAGTTCTTC. Combining the CDR3 with reference TRBV13 and TRBJ2-1 gives the whole variable domain AAGVIQSPRHLIKEKRETATLKCYPIPRHDTVYWYQQGPGQDPQFLISFYEKMQSDKGSIPDRFSAQQFSDYHSELNMSSLELGDSALYFCASSPSSGVRQFFGPGTRLTVL.

This clonotype was counted at least ten times. This sequence joins TRBV6-6 and TRBJ2-1, with 7 positions matching TRBD2. Germline loops: CDR1 MNHNY, CDR2 SVGAGI (reference sequence). The CDR3 has 15 residues. V was clipped by 7 bases and J by 2 bases; unmatched bases: 8. The CDR3 spells CASTPSGGPYNEQFF. CDR3 in DNA: TGTGCCAGCACCCCTAGCGGTGGGCCCTACAATGAGCAGTTCTTC.

This chain connects TRBV7-9 to TRBJ2-4; 10 bases agree with TRBD2. Per germline, CDR1 SEHNR and CDR2 FQNEAQ (reference sequence). The CDR3 spans 14 residues. Unmatched junction bases numbered 7, after V lost 1 base and J lost 13 bases. CDR3 amino acids: CASSLEGLAREQYF. The CDR3 nucleotides read TGTGCCAGCAGCTTAGAGGGACTAGCGAGAGAGCAGTACTTC.

In its sample, this clonotype was seen a few times. This sequence joins TRBV28 and TRBJ1-2; D gene ambiguous. V was shortened by 5 bases and J by 4 bases, with 8 bases between the two germline ends. The CDR3 has 12 residues. Germline CDR1 and CDR2: MDHEN and SYDVKM. The CDR3 here is CASSPQFYGYTF. DNA of the CDR3: TGTGCCAGCAGTCCCCAATTCTATGGCTACACCTTC.

The chain uses TRBV7-9 and TRBJ1-1, with no clear D. The CDR3 contains 13 residues. V was pared by 5 bases and J by 5 bases, with 12 bases between. Germline V gives CDR1 SEHNR, CDR2 FQNEAQ (reference sequence). The CDR3 region has the DNA TGTGCCAGCAGCGTAGAGCCGGAGACTGAAGCTTTCTTT. It translates to CASSVEPETEAFF.

V usage is TRBV7-2 and J usage is TRBJ2-5; TRBD1 matches at 8 bases. The CDR3 is made up of 14 amino acids. The junction had 6 bases not matched to a gene; V was cut back by 5 bases and J by 4 bases. Germline V gene data show CDR1 as SGHTA and CDR2 as FQGNSA. The CDR3 reads CASSVQGARETQYF. The CDR3 DNA is TGTGCCAGCAGCGTCCAGGGGGCGAGAGAGACCCAGTACTTC.

This chain links TRBV10-3 with TRBJ1-2; possibly TRBD1 for D (5 bases). V lost 0 bases, J lost 8 bases, and 13 bases lay in between. CDR1 is ENHRY, CDR2 SYGVKD, per germline. The CDR3 is 14 amino acids. The CDR3 coding sequence is TGTGCCATCAGTGAGTCCGTCCGGGACGGCGGCTACACCTTC. As protein: CAISESVRDGGYTF.

Remarks on this clonotype: This may be a read error, as it is one base from a much larger clone. This chain uses TRBV12-3 or TRBV12-4 with TRBJ2-1, with TRBD2 as a possible D gene (5 bases). The CDR3 covers 14 residues. The CDR3 spells CASGFGGFNNEQFF. The DNA of the CDR3 is TGTGCCAGCGGTTTTGGCGGGTTCAACAATGAGCAGTTCTTC.

With respect to this clonotype: The junction shows a germline mismatch at one end, possibly a read error. The CDR3 is CAGSQEDREVYEQYF. The CDR3 nucleotides read TGCGCCGGCAGCCAAGAGGATCGGGAGGTCTACGAGCAGTACTTC. This rearrangement joins TRBV4-1 to TRBJ2-5; 7 positions match TRBD2. The J call may be incorrect, as the DNA end agrees better with TRBJ2-7. This CDR3 spans 15 amino acids. Per germline, CDR1 MGHRA and CDR2 YSYEKL.